The sequence of this T cell receptor beta chain was determined in a study of identical twins. Regarding this clonotype: Its cognate antigen is unknown.

TCRdb passed the 5' RACE reads through MiXCR, listing each CDR3 protein once. The table lists roughly 690,000 distinct CDR3 sequences, around 6% of them singletons, with 1.5% to 2% in the top ten. Study conclusions and caveats: Findings came from cross-sectional statistics, without long-term follow-up of donors. Zero-insertion results could be subject to partial confounding by invariant MAIT and iNKT cells.

This receptor was identified in a young man in good health. The sample taken for sequencing was naive T cells sorted from blood.

The CDR3 spells CASSYSGSTGELFF. DNA of the CDR3: TGTGCCAGCTCATATAGCGGGAGCACCGGGGAGCTGTTTTTT. The chain uses TRBV18 and TRBJ2-2; 9 bases are a match to TRBD2. There are 14 residues in the CDR3. V shed 5 bases, J shed 4 bases, and the junction held 2 bases outside the gene matches. Germline V gene lookup returns CDR1 KGHSH and CDR2 LQKENI.